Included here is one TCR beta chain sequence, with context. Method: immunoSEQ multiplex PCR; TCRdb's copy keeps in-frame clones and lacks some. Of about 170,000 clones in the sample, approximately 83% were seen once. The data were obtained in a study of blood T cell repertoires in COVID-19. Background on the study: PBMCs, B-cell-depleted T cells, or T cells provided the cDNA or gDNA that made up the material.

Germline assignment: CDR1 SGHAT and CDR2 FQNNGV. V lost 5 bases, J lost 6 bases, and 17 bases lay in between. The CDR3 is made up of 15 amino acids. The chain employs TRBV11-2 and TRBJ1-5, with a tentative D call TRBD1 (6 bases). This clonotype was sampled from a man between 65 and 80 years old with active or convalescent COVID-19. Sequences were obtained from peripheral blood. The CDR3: CASSKRGGPGQPQHF. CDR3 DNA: TGTGCCAGCAGCAAGAGGGGGGGTCCGGGTCAGCCCCAGCATTTT.